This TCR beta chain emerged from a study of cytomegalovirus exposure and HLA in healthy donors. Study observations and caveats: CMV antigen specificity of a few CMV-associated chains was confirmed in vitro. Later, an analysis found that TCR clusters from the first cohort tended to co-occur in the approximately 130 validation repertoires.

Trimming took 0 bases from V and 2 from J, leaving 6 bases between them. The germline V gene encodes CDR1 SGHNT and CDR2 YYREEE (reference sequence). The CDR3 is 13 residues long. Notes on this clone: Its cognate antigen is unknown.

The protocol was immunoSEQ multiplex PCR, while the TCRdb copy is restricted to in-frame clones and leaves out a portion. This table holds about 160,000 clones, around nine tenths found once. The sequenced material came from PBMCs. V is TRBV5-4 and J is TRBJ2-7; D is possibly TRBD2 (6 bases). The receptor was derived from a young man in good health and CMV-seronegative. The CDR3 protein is CASSLVAAYEQYF. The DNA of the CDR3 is TGTGCCAGCAGCTTGGTAGCGGCCTACGAGCAGTACTTC. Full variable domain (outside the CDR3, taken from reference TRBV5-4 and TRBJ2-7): ETGVTQSPTHLIKTRGQQVTLRCSSQSGHNTVSWYQQALGQGPQFIFQYYREEENGRGNFPPRFSGLQFPNYSSELNVNALELDDSALYLCASSLVAAYEQYFGPGTRLTVT.